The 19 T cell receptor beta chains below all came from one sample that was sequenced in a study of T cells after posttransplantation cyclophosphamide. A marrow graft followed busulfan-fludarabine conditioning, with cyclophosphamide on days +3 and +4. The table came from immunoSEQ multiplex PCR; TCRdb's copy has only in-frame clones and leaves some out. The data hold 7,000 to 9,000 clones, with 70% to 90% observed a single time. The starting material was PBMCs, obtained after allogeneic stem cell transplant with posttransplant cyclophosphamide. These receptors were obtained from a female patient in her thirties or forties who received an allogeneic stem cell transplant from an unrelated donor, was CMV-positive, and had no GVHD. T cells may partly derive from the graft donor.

The CDR3: CASSLRQASSGANVLTF. The CDR3 DNA follows: TGTGCCAGCAGCTTACGACAGGCCTCGTCTGGGGCCAACGTCCTGACTTTC. V gene TRBV7-8 combines with J gene TRBJ2-6, with a possible D match to TRBD1 (6 bases). The V gene's germline CDR1 is SGHVS and CDR2 FQNEAQ. The CDR3 is made up of 17 amino acids. The germline V and J ends were trimmed by 2 bases and 1 base, with 12 bases remaining between them.

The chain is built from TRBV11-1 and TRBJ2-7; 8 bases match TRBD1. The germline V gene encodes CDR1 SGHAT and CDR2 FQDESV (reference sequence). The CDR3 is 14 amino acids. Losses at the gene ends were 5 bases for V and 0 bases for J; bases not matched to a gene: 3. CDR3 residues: CASSAGTGSYEQYF. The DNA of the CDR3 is TGTGCCAGCAGCGCCGGGACAGGCTCCTACGAGCAGTACTTC.

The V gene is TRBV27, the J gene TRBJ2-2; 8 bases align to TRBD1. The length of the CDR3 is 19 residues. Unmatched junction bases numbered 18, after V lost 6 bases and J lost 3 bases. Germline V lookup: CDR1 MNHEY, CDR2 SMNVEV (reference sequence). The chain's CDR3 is CASRIAPTGEEFDTGELFF. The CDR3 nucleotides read TGTGCCAGCAGAATCGCGCCGACAGGGGAGGAGTTCGACACCGGGGAGCTGTTTTTT.

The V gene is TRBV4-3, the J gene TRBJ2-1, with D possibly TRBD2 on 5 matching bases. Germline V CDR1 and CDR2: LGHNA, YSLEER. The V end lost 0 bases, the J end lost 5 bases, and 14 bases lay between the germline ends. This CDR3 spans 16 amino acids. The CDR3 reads CASSQEEEGEHNEQFF. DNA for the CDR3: TGCGCCAGCAGCCAAGAGGAAGAGGGCGAACACAATGAGCAGTTCTTC.

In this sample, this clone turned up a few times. The CDR3 sequence is CASDPGQVPGNTIYF. The CDR3 DNA reads as TGTGCTAGTGACCCCGGACAGGTCCCTGGAAACACCATATATTTT. J is TRBJ1-3 and V is TRBV12-5; 7 bases map to TRBD1. This CDR3 has 15 residues. CDR1 is LGHNT, CDR2 FRNRAP, per germline. The J segment lost 2 bases and the V segment lost 7 bases, leaving 8 bases of the junction unmatched.

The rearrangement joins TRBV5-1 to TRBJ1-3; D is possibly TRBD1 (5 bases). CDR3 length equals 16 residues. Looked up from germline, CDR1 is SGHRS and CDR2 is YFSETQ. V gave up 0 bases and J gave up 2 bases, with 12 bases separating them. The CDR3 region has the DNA TGCGCCAGCAGCTTGGCGGGGGTCTCCGCTGGAAACACCATATATTTT. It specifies CASSLAGVSAGNTIYF.

The CDR3, as DNA: TGTGCCAGCAGGCAGCGGGGGGGGTTCCACAATGAGCAGTTCTTC. Protein product: CASRQRGGFHNEQFF. The chain joins TRBV6-4 to TRBJ2-1; 10 bases are a match to TRBD2. From germline, CDR1 is MRHNA and CDR2 SNTAGT. The J segment lost 5 bases and the V segment lost 6 bases, leaving 7 bases of the junction unmatched. This CDR3 comprises 15 residues.

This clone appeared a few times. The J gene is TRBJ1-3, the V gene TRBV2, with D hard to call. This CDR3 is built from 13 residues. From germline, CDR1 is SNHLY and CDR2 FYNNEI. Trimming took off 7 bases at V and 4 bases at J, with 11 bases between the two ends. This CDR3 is CASISGWGNTIYF. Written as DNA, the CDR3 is TGTGCCAGCATTTCGGGTTGGGGAAACACCATATATTTT.

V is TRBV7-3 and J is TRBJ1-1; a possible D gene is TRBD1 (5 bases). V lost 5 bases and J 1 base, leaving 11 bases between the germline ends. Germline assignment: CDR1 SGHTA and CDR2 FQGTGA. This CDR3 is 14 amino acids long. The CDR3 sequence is CASSPSGQNTEAFF. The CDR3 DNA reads TGTGCCAGCAGCCCCTCCGGACAGAACACTGAAGCTTTCTTT.

The CDR3 nucleotides are TGTGCCAGCAGCGGCGGGACAGGGAATCAGCCCCAGCATTTT. Translation gives CASSGGTGNQPQHF. The chain recombines TRBV5-6 with TRBJ1-5; 9 positions agree with TRBD1. CDR1 and CDR2 (germline): SGHDT, YYEEEE. The CDR3 is made up of 14 amino acids. J gave up 4 bases and V 4 bases, and 3 bases lay outside the gene matches.

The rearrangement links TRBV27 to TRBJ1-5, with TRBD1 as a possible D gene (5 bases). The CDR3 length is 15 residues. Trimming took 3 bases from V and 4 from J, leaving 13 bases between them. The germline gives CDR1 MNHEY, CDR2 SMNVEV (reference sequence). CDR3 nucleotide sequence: TGTGCCAGCAGTTTCGGAGGGGTCAAGAATCAGCCCCAGCATTTT. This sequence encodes CASSFGGVKNQPQHF.

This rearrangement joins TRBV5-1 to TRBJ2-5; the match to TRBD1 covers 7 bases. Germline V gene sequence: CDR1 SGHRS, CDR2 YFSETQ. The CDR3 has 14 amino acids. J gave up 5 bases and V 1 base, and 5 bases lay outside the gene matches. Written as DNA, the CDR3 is TGCGCCAGCAGCTTGAGACAGGGTCAGGAGACCCAGTACTTC. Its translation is CASSLRQGQETQYF.

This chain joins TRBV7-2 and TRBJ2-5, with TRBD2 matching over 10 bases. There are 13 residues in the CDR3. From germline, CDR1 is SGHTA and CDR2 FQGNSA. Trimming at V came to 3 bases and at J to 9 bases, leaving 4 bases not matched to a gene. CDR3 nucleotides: TGTGCCAGCAGCTTCACAGCGGGGGGGCCCCAGTACTTC. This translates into CASSFTAGGPQYF. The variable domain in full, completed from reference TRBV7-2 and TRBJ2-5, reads GAGVSQSPSNKVTEKGKDVELRCDPISGHTALYWYRQSLGQGLEFLIYFQGNSAPDKSGLPSDRFSAERTGGSVSTLTIQRTQQEDSAVYLCASSFTAGGPQYFGPGTRLLVL.

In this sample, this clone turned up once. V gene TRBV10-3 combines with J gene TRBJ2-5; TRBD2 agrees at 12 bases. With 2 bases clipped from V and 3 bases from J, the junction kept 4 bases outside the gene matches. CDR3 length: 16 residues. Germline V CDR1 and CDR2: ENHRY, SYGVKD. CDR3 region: CAISEGRTSGKETQYF. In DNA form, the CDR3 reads TGTGCCATCAGTGAGGGGAGGACTAGCGGGAAAGAGACCCAGTACTTC.

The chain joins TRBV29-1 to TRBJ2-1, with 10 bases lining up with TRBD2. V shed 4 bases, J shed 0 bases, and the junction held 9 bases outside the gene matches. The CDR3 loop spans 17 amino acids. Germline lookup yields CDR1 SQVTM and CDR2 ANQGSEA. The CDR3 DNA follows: TGCAGCGTTGTCGTCGTTGGACTAGCGGACTCCTACAATGAGCAGTTCTTC. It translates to CSVVVVGLADSYNEQFF.

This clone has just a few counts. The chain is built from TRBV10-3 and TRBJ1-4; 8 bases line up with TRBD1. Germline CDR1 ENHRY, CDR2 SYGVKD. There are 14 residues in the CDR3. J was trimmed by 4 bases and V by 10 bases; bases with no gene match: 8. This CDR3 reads CATRQGPHNEKLFF. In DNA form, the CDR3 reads TGTGCCACGAGACAGGGGCCGCATAATGAAAAACTGTTTTTT.

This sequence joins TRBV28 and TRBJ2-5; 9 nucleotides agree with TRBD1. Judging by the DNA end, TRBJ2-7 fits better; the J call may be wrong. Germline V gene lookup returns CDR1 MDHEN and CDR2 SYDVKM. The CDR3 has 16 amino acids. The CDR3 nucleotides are TGTGCCAGCACCCCTGGGACAGGGAGAGGGTCCTACGAGCAGTACTTC. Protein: CASTPGTGRGSYEQYF.

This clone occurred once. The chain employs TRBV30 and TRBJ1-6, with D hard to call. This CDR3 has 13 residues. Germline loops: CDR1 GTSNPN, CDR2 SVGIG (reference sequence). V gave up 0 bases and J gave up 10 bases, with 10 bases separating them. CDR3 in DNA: TGTGCCTGGAGTGTGAGGTTAGAATCACCCCTCCACTTT. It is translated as CAWSVRLESPLHF.

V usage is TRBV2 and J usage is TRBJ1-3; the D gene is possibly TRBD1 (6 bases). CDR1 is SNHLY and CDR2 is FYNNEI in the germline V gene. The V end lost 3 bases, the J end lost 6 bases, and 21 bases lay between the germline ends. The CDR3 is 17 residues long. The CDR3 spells CASSDQTYREKKNTIYF. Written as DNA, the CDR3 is TGTGCCAGCAGTGACCAGACCTACAGGGAAAAGAAAAACACCATATATTTT.